This T cell receptor (beta chain) comes out of a study of blood T cell repertoires in COVID-19. The wider study: Whether acute or convalescent, the COVID-19 samples came from the United States, Italy and Spain. T cells, B-cell-depleted T cells, or PBMCs supplied cDNA or gDNA.

This CDR3 comprises 14 residues. Germline V gene data show CDR1 as SGHTA and CDR2 as FQGNSA. V shed 6 bases and J 12 bases; nucleotides not matched to a gene: 14. In the source study's methods: Researchers report that nucleated cell counts were estimated from reference gene primer amplification. Data came from immunoSEQ multiplex PCR; TCRdb stores just in-frame clones and leaves some out. The V and J calls and clone size come from that table; D and trimming were worked out from the DNA. The data show about 300,000 clones, less than 85% seen once. Patients from Seattle were sampled longitudinally, starting during active infection.

Sequencing was carried out using peripheral blood. This chain joins TRBV7-2 and TRBJ2-1; 7 positions match TRBD2. This receptor was taken from a human donor with COVID-19, enrolled during active disease. The donor label of this sample is uncertain. The CDR3 DNA reads as TGTGCCAGCAGTCAAAGGGGAGGGCGCGCGGGGCAGTTCTTC. Translation gives CASSQRGGRAGQFF.